The 10 T cell receptor beta chains below all came from one sample that was sequenced in a study of blood T cell repertoires in COVID-19 (dated by TCRdb to about 2020). Libraries came from the immunoSEQ multiplex PCR assay. The table was pulled from immuneACCESS by TCRdb, which kept in-frame rearrangements only. Such tables lose some clones; where checked, under half of the loss comes from unresolved V genes, and the rest has no known cause. For this sample the table gives under 65,000 clones, of which 82% were detected only once. The top ten hold roughly 22% of the sample. The source material was peripheral blood. The source of these receptors is a woman aged 60-70 years with acute or convalescent COVID-19.

The chain uses TRBV5-1 and TRBJ1-1, with a tentative D call TRBD1 (6 bases). Germline CDR1 is SGHRS and CDR2 is YFSETQ. Trimming removed 4 bases at V and 0 bases at J, with 10 bases between. The CDR3 extends over 14 amino acids. As DNA, the CDR3 is TGCGCCAGCAGCCCGAGGGACATGAACACTGAAGCTTTCTTT. Amino acid sequence: CASSPRDMNTEAFF.

The chain combines TRBV19 with TRBJ2-7; no clear D gene. Trimming stripped 3 bases from V and 3 bases from J, with 12 bases between. This CDR3 is built from 14 residues. The germline gives CDR1 LNHDA, CDR2 SQIVND (reference sequence). The CDR3 region is CASSIGGTNYEQYF. The CDR3 nucleotides are TGTGCCAGTAGTATTGGCGGTACCAACTACGAGCAGTACTTC.

The chain is built from TRBV18 and TRBJ2-3, with TRBD1 matching over 8 bases. Germline V gene sequence: CDR1 KGHSH, CDR2 LQKENI. Unmatched junction bases numbered 3, after V lost 0 bases and J lost 4 bases. This CDR3 has 15 amino acids. The CDR3 is CASSPPTGVPDTQYF. As DNA, the CDR3 is TGTGCCAGCTCACCACCGACAGGGGTCCCAGATACGCAGTATTTT. The variable domain in full, completed from reference TRBV18 and TRBJ2-3, reads NAGVMQNPRHLVRRRGQEARLRCSPMKGHSHVYWYRQLPEEGLKFMVYLQKENIIDESGMPKERFSAEFPKEGPSILRIQQVVRGDSAAYFCASSPPTGVPDTQYFGPGTRLTVL.

This clone has just one count. The chain couples TRBV2 to TRBJ2-7; D may be TRBD2 (7 bases). Germline CDR1 SNHLY, CDR2 FYNNEI. With 4 bases removed from V and 3 bases from J, the gap between germline ends came to 16 bases. There are 15 residues in the CDR3. The CDR3 DNA reads as TGTGCCAGCAGTGGCGGAGGGGGGGATGACTACGAGCAGTACTTC. Translation: CASSGGGGDDYEQYF.

The genes are TRBV6-2 or TRBV6-3 and TRBJ2-5, with a tentative D call TRBD1 (5 bases). The CDR3 is 14 residues long. Germline CDR1 and CDR2: MNHEY and SVGEGT. V was pared by 0 bases and J by 7 bases, with 12 bases between. This CDR3 is CASSYSPVQGTQYF. The CDR3 coding sequence is TGTGCCAGCAGTTACTCGCCAGTCCAGGGGACCCAGTACTTC.

The J gene is TRBJ2-3, the V gene TRBV7-2; D is unclear. Trimming removed 1 base at V and 6 bases at J, with 8 bases between. Per germline, CDR1 SGHTA and CDR2 FQGNSA. The CDR3 runs to 13 residues. The CDR3 sequence is CASSLDLEDTQYF. CDR3 DNA: TGTGCCAGCAGCTTAGATCTCGAGGATACGCAGTATTTT. Supplemented by reference TRBV7-2 and TRBJ2-3, the full variable domain reads GAGVSQSPSNKVTEKGKDVELRCDPISGHTALYWYRQSLGQGLEFLIYFQGNSAPDKSGLPSDRFSAERTGGSVSTLTIQRTQQEDSAVYLCASSLDLEDTQYFGPGTRLTVL.

This chain uses TRBV12-3 or TRBV12-4 with TRBJ1-2; the D gene is possibly TRBD1 (5 bases). There are 13 residues in the CDR3. V was trimmed by 0 bases and J by 8 bases, leaving 10 bases between them. CDR3 sequence reads: CASSLAGEVGYTF. CDR3 nucleotide sequence: TGTGCCAGCAGTTTAGCGGGGGAGGTGGGCTACACCTTC.

This chain joins TRBV7-9 and TRBJ1-2; no definite D call. The length of the CDR3 is 13 residues. V was trimmed by 3 bases and J by 9 bases, leaving 14 bases between them. CDR1 and CDR2 from the germline V gene are SEHNR and FQNEAQ (reference sequence). CDR3 in amino acids: CASSFIFGDRYTF. The CDR3 region has the DNA TGTGCCAGCAGCTTTATTTTCGGGGATCGCTACACCTTC.

This sequence joins TRBV11-2 and TRBJ1-2; 9 bases are shared with TRBD1. The CDR3 contains 14 residues. V lost 4 bases and J lost 6; bases outside the gene matches: 6. Germline-derived CDR1 and CDR2 are SGHAT and FQNNGV. The CDR3 bases are TGTGCCAGCAGCTATACCACAGGGGGCAATGGCTACACCTTC. It yields the protein CASSYTTGGNGYTF.

V and J are TRBV29-1 and TRBJ1-1; possibly TRBD1 for D (6 bases). Germline V gene sequence: CDR1 SQVTM, CDR2 ANQGSEA. The CDR3 extends over 11 amino acids. Trimming pared 6 bases from V and 11 bases from J, leaving 16 bases between. This CDR3 reads CSVHQGLKAFF. CDR3 nucleotide sequence: TGCAGCGTCCACCAGGGGTTGAAGGCTTTCTTT. Combining the CDR3 with reference TRBV29-1 and TRBJ1-1 gives the whole variable domain SAVISQKPSRDICQRGTSLTIQCQVDSQVTMMFWYRQQPGQSLTLIATANQGSEATYESGFVIDKFPISRPNLTFSTLTVSNMSPEDSSIYLCSVHQGLKAFFGQGTRLTVV.